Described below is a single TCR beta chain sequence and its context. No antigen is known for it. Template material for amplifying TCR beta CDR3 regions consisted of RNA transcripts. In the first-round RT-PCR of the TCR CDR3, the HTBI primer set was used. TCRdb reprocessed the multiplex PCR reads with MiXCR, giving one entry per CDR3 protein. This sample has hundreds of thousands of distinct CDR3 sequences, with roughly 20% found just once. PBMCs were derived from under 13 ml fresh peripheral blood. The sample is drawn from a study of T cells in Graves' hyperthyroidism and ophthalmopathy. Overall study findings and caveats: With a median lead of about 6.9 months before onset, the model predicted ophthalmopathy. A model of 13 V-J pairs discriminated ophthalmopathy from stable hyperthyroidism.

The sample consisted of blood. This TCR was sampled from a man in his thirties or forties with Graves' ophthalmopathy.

The CDR3 loop is CASSSIAGVSYNEQFF. The CDR3 DNA follows: TGCGCCAGCAGCTCCATAGCGGGAGTTTCCTACAATGAGCAGTTCTTC. The chain joins TRBV4-1 to TRBJ2-1; TRBD2 matches at 9 bases. J lost 1 base, V lost 5 bases, and 6 bases had no gene match. The germline gives CDR1 MGHRA, CDR2 YSYEKL. CDR3 size: 16 residues.